This T cell receptor beta chain is from a study of CD8+ T cells in alopecia areata (dated 2018 in TCRdb). Describing the broader study: Treated patients were enrolled in an open-label pilot trial of oral tofacitinib at 5 to 10 mg twice daily for moderate-to-severe alopecia areata. Tofacitinib was given for 6 to 18 months, followed by 6 months of follow-up off drug to assess delayed response and recurrence. In both human patients and the C3H/HeJ mouse model, the study applied high-throughput TCRbeta sequencing to look at T cell clonal expansion in alopecia areata. Human TCRbeta sequencing covered scalp tissue and sorted CD4+ and CD8+ peripheral blood T cells from patchy and totalis/universalis alopecia areata patients and healthy controls. Biopsies were taken from tofacitinib-treated patients at baseline and again at 4 and 24 weeks into treatment, and several of those patients also had a later scalp biopsy. Scalp clonality was compared among normal scalp (n=4), patchy alopecia areata scalp (n=8), and alopecia totalis/universalis scalp (n=8). RNA came from the PAXgene miRNA kit for fixed scalp, the miRNeasy kit for PBMCs, and the RNeasy kit for mouse skin. TCRbeta CDR3 regions were amplified by immunoSEQ multiplex PCR with 35 Vbeta forward and 13 Jbeta reverse primers. The paper as a whole reports these results and caveats: Scalp TCR repertoire analysis is complicated because resident alphabeta T cells in normal human skin are also sequenced, whereas mouse skin is dominated by gammadelta T cells. Compared with mice, TCR sequences shared between patients were less clear, possibly partly because of HLA diversity across the patient population. Compared with normal scalp, lesional scalp, particularly in alopecia totalis/universalis, had higher clonality and more expanded CD8+ clones, which suggests antigenic drive.

A distance of 14 bases separates the germline ends of V and J, which lose 7 bases and 4 bases respectively. As encoded in the germline V gene, CDR1 is SGHDT while CDR2 is YYEEEE. The CDR3 holds 13 amino acids from the cysteine to the phenylalanine. The DNA shown is the 39-base CDR3, in frame from base 1. Per the publication, the time point label means: baseline before oral tofacitinib. Lesional scalp punch biopsies and peripheral blood were collected from alopecia areata patients. PBMCs were isolated by density centrifugation and stained for CD3, CD4 and CD8, and CD4+ and CD8+ T cells were sorted on a FACSAria. In this sample, this clone turned up once. No cognate antigen has been identified for it. Base qualities are missing; no much larger clone stands one base away. Receptor amplification or capture employed the immunoSEQ multiplex PCR assay. To provide template for TCR sequencing, every sample had RNA extracted and reverse transcribed into cDNA. SuperScript III was used to make first-strand cDNA, primed with a 2:1 mix of oligo-dT and random hexamers. Amplification bias was assessed with a synthetic immune receptor repertoire, and residual bias was removed computationally. In the source study's methods: Raw reads were preprocessed for error removal, and CDR3 was defined according to IMGT conventions as running from the conserved cysteine to phenylalanine. Clonality was computed as 1 minus the Shannon entropy, with the entropy normalized by log2 of the number of productive unique TCRs. Whether scalp clones were CD4 or CD8 was inferred by matching scalp TCRbeta sequences against CD4 and CD8 repertoires sorted from blood. Drawn from immuneACCESS, this table holds only the in-frame rearrangements with V and J called that TCRdb kept. Clones are partly lost; checked studies trace under half to an unresolved V gene and leave the rest unexplained. V and J calls and clone size come straight from that table; D and trimming were deduced from the DNA. Here the sample has about 150,000 clones; 40% to 65% occur a single time. In total, the top ten clones hold 15% to 20% of the sample.

The sequence joins TRBV5-6 to TRBJ1-1, with the D gene not confidently named. Sample: CD8+ T cells sorted from blood, taken at week 0. This TCR derives from a human donor with alopecia areata. The CDR3 protein sequence reads: CASSRPVGTEAFF. The nucleotides read TGTGCCAGCTCGAGGCCCGTTGGCACTGAAGCTTTCTTT.